The 3 T cell receptor beta chains listed next were all sequenced from one sample in a study of shared clonotypes between healthy human individuals. Assay: immunoSEQ multiplex PCR; the TCRdb copy retains only in-frame clones and omits some. The sample holds some 1,600,000 clones, around 98% seen once. The sequenced material came from naive CD4+ T cells sorted from blood. Described subset: CD45RA+ positively selected. These receptor sequences come from a young man in good health.

This clone was picked up one time. The chain links TRBV7-9 to TRBJ2-7, with TRBD2 matching over 7 bases. The CDR3 totals 14 residues. CDR1 is SEHNR and CDR2 is FQNEAQ in the germline V gene (reference sequence). V lost 4 bases to trimming and J lost 2 bases; unmatched junction nucleotides: 5. As DNA, the CDR3 is TGTGCCAGCAGCTCCACCGGGACTACCTACGAGCAGTACTTC. Protein sequence: CASSSTGTTYEQYF.

The rearrangement uses TRBV28 and TRBJ2-1, with 7 bases identical to TRBD2. CDR3 length: 15 amino acids. Per germline, CDR1 MDHEN and CDR2 SYDVKM. J lost 6 bases, V lost 3 bases, and 8 bases had no gene match. For the CDR3, the DNA is TGTGCCAGCAGTTTTTTACGGGGGGTCCCCAATGAGCAGTTCTTC. Its translation: CASSFLRGVPNEQFF.

A remark on this clone: Other DNA sequences of this sample code for an identical CDR3. The chain recombines TRBV20-1 with TRBJ2-7; D is undetermined. Germline CDR1 is DFQATT and CDR2 is SNEGSKA (reference sequence). The CDR3 has 11 residues. Trimming cost V 6 bases and J 3 bases, with 9 bases left between them. CDR3 coding DNA: TGCAGTGCGAGACTCGGCTACGAGCAGTACTTC. Translation gives CSARLGYEQYF.